This TCR beta chain was recorded in a study of Graves' ophthalmopathy and Graves' hyperthyroidism (dated by TCRdb to the late 2010s). Study-wide context: Peripheral blood samples were taken at the time of initial diagnosis, before any treatment was given. TCR beta repertoire signatures were used to distinguish Graves' ophthalmopathy from Graves' hyperthyroidism and to predict progression to ophthalmopathy. Following sample collection, hyperthyroidism patients were given methimazole at a starting dose of 30 mg daily, and ophthalmopathy patients were given high-dose intravenous methylprednisolone. For training and testing, the roughly 97 patients in the discovery cohort were randomly divided in a 7:3 ratio. An independent validation cohort was composed of roughly 18 hyperthyroidism patients and around 16 patients who later progressed from hyperthyroidism to ophthalmopathy. In roughly 6 hyperthyroidism patients, the T-cell repertoire of thyroid tissue was compared with the T-cell repertoire of blood. In total, 135 blood samples were TCR-sequenced: fewer than 50 ophthalmopathy, roughly 77 hyperthyroidism and some 17 hyperthyroidism-to-ophthalmopathy patients. To explore V-J signatures distinguishing ophthalmopathy from hyperthyroidism, a discovery set of roughly 100 patients (fewer than 45 ophthalmopathy, about 57 stable hyperthyroidism) was enrolled. Study-wide findings and limitations: Most expanded thyroid clonotypes with frequency above 0.001 were also detected in blood, suggesting blood repertoires may reflect the thyroid immune response. No statistical method was used to set the sample size in advance, and the investigators knew which group each participant was assigned to. Ophthalmopathy was separated from stable hyperthyroidism by the 13-signature model with just under 90% sensitivity and less than 82% specificity in cross-validation and with 80%/75% in the test set. In validation, the model predicted ophthalmopathy progression with about 71% sensitivity and 72% to 80% specificity; roughly 12 predicted patients were CT-confirmed with GO in a median of around 6.5 months.

Ophthalmopathy patients were characterized by moderately to severely active disease, a Clinical Activity Score of at least 3, a NOSPECS grade of at least 4, and a disease duration under 3 months. Patients with other autoimmune diseases, uncontrolled infections, pregnancy or lactation were excluded. Clinical symptoms, serum thyroxine, TRAb, thyroid ultrasound and orbital computed tomography were used for diagnosis. Ficoll-Paque density gradient centrifugation was used to isolate PBMCs from approximately 11 ml of fresh peripheral blood. Total RNA was extracted using Trizol reagent, and RNA quality was checked on an Agilent 2100 Bioanalyzer. This clonotype was picked up many times. Its antigen specificity is not known. Within one base of it there is no much larger clone, and no base qualities were kept. For repertoire sequencing, the TCR beta CDR3 regions were amplified from RNA transcripts. HTBI primers and the Qiagen OneStep RT-PCR kit were used in a first-round RT-PCR, which was followed by a second-round multiplex PCR, size selection and purification. The libraries underwent paired-end sequencing with 100 bp reads on an Illumina HiSeq2000. The original pipeline was this. Reads were processed with SOAPnuke, discarding reads with adapters, uncalled bases, mean Phred below 15, or no exact constant-primer or identifier match. COPE v1.2.5 was used to merge high-quality paired reads. Unique nucleotide sequences were defined as clonotypes and aligned to IMGT TRB V, D and J references using MiTCR v1.1. Only V-J combinations with frequency above 0.0001 were analysed, covering about 99% of repertoires. A TCR clonal expansion and chaos score per V-J combination was defined as the ratio of F50 clonal expansion to chaos observed in the TCRdist matrix. Features were reduced by Welch's t-statistics and random forest to around 14 V-J combinations, which fed a naive Bayes classifier. The similarity between thyroid and blood repertoires was quantified using the Morisita-Horn index. TCRdb's own reprocessing of the public reads used fastp at Q25 and MiXCR and kept productive beta chains. Under each unique CDR3 protein, matching rows form one entry showing the most common genes and DNA. These V and J calls are TCRdb output, not the study's own analysis. This sample gives 350,000 to 450,000 distinct CDR3 sequences in total; about 17% of them show up just once. The leading ten clones occupy approximately 1.4% of the sample.

V trim: 4 bases; J trim: 2 bases; unmatched bases: 9. The CDR3 goes from the cysteine to the phenylalanine over 16 residues. Only the CDR3 DNA is retained, 48 bases long and in frame from the first base. For CDR1 and CDR2, the germline V gene lists MNHEY and SVGEGT. The source is a woman aged 18-29 years with Graves' ophthalmopathy. Donor details come from another sample of the same person, matched by shared clones. The specimen was peripheral blood. The rearrangement joined TRBV6-2 or TRBV6-3 to TRBJ2-5; 8 nucleotides in the junction match TRBD2. The CDR3: CASSWPSGGYQETQYF. The DNA sequence follows: TGTGCCAGCAGTTGGCCCTCGGGGGGGTATCAAGAGACCCAGTACTTC.